These T cell receptor beta chains were read from a single sample in a study of blood T cell repertoires in COVID-19. Profiled with immunoSEQ multiplex PCR; TCRdb holds only in-frame clones, not every one. The data contain 90,000 to 100,000 clones, roughly 85% of them singletons. The sample taken for sequencing was peripheral blood. The receptors derive from a man older than 75 with acute or convalescent COVID-19. Both conserved end residues are part of each CDR3. D genes are given only for firm matches. The size entry is marked missing in some rows and otherwise reads once, few, many or a size class.

.,.,TRBJ1-2,TRBV15,CATSRGGDGYTF,TGTGCCACCAGCAGAGGCGGGGATGGCTACACCTTC
once,.,TRBJ1-4,TRBV2,CAISPGATNEKLFF,TGTGCCATTTCACCGGGAGCAACTAATGAAAAACTGTTTTTT
few,TRBD1,TRBJ1-1,TRBV28,CASTLDRSVNTEAFF,TGTGCCAGCACCCTGGACAGGTCCGTGAACACTGAAGCTTTCTTT
.,.,TRBJ2-5,TRBV30,CAWAPGDLGGETQYF,TGTGCCTGGGCCCCCGGGGATCTTGGCGGAGAGACCCAGTACTTC
few,.,TRBJ1-3,TRBV30,CAWSLQDTGNTIYF,TGTGCCTGGAGTCTCCAGGATACTGGAAACACCATATATTTT
.,.,TRBJ2-7,TRBV12-3/TRBV12-4,CASSFGTYEQYF,TGTGCCAGCAGTTTCGGGACTTACGAGCAGTACTTC
.,TRBD1,TRBJ2-7,TRBV19,CASSITGAYEQYF,TGTGCCAGTAGTATCACAGGGGCCTACGAGCAGTACTTC
.,TRBD2,TRBJ2-3,TRBV28,CASSLGLAGTRSTDTQYF,TGTGCCAGCAGTCTCGGACTAGCGGGAACAAGAAGCACAGATACGCAGTATTTT
.,.,TRBJ2-5,TRBV21-1,CPTPFRTGPKETQYF,TGTCCCACCCCCTTCAGGACAGGCCCGAAAGAGACCCAGTACTTC
.,.,TRBJ1-1,TRBV10-3,CAISESGQGTEAFF,TGTGCCATCAGTGAGTCGGGCCAGGGAACTGAAGCTTTCTTT
.,TRBD2,TRBJ2-3,TRBV9,CASGLAGGFADTQYF,TGTGCCAGCGGTCTAGCGGGAGGGTTCGCAGATACGCAGTATTTT
few,.,TRBJ2-7,TRBV5-4,CASRGIGQGAGLAGSYEQYF,TGTGCCAGCAGGGGCATTGGACAGGGGGCTGGACTAGCGGGTTCCTACGAGCAGTACTTC
.,TRBD1,TRBJ1-1,TRBV7-3,CASSKNRGRSDGNTEAFF,TGTGCCAGCAGCAAAAACAGGGGGCGTTCGGATGGAAACACTGAAGCTTTCTTT
.,.,TRBJ1-2,TRBV5-4,CASSLEAGVGYTF,TGTGCCAGCAGCTTGGAGGCAGGGGTTGGCTACACCTTC
once,TRBD1,TRBJ1-1,TRBV7-9,CASSVTGGAGSEAFF,TGTGCCAGCAGCGTAACAGGGGGCGCGGGCTCTGAAGCTTTCTTT
.,.,TRBJ1-2,TRBV20-1,CSASLASNYGYTF,TGCAGTGCTAGTTTGGCATCTAACTATGGCTACACCTTC
.,TRBD2,TRBJ2-3,TRBV15,CATSRGTSGGSSDTQYF,TGTGCCACCAGCAGGGGGACTAGCGGGGGATCGTCGGATACGCAGTATTTT
.,TRBD1,TRBJ1-2,TRBV5-1,CASSLAPGQGAGGYTF,TGCGCCAGCAGCTTGGCGCCGGGACAGGGGGCTGGCGGCTACACCTTC
.,TRBD1,TRBJ2-7,TRBV5-5,CASSLQGLAYEQYF,TGTGCCAGCAGCTTACAGGGGCTTGCCTACGAGCAGTACTTC
.,TRBD2,TRBJ2-3,TRBV24-1,CATTSSGLAGEWNTQYF,TGTGCCACCACTTCCTCGGGACTAGCGGGAGAGTGGAATACGCAGTATTTT
.,.,TRBJ2-7,TRBV11-3,CASSTGSYEQYF,TGTGCCAGCAGCACGGGATCCTACGAGCAGTACTTC
.,TRBD1,TRBJ1-1,TRBV18,CASSPRGLETEAFF,TGTGCCAGCTCACCCAGGGGGCTTGAGACTGAAGCTTTCTTT
.,TRBD1,TRBJ1-4,TRBV5-1,CASSGTAVNEKLFF,TGCGCCAGCAGCGGGACAGCAGTTAATGAAAAACTGTTTTTT
.,TRBD2,TRBJ2-5,TRBV30,CAWSVGGETQYF,TGTGCCTGGAGTGTCGGGGGGGAGACCCAGTACTTC
once,.,TRBJ2-5,TRBV5-1,CASSLEGETQYF,TGCGCCAGCAGCTTGGAGGGGGAGACCCAGTACTTC
.,TRBD2,TRBJ2-5,TRBV20-1,CSASPSGRLGGETQYF,TGCAGTGCAAGTCCTAGCGGGAGGCTTGGAGGGGAGACCCAGTACTTC
.,.,TRBJ2-1,TRBV9,CASSTVGLNEQFF,TGTGCCAGCAGCACCGTGGGACTCAATGAGCAGTTCTTC
.,TRBD1,TRBJ2-7,TRBV16,CASSRDRSYEQYF,TGTGCCAGCAGCCGGGACAGGTCCTACGAGCAGTACTTC
.,TRBD2,TRBJ2-3,TRBV6-6,CASSPNPSGTSTDTQYF,TGTGCCAGCAGTCCGAACCCTAGCGGAACTAGCACAGATACGCAGTATTTT
.,TRBD1,TRBJ1-3,TRBV7-2,CASSRTGGRSGNTIYF,TGTGCCAGCAGTCGAACAGGGGGGCGATCCGGAAACACCATATATTTT